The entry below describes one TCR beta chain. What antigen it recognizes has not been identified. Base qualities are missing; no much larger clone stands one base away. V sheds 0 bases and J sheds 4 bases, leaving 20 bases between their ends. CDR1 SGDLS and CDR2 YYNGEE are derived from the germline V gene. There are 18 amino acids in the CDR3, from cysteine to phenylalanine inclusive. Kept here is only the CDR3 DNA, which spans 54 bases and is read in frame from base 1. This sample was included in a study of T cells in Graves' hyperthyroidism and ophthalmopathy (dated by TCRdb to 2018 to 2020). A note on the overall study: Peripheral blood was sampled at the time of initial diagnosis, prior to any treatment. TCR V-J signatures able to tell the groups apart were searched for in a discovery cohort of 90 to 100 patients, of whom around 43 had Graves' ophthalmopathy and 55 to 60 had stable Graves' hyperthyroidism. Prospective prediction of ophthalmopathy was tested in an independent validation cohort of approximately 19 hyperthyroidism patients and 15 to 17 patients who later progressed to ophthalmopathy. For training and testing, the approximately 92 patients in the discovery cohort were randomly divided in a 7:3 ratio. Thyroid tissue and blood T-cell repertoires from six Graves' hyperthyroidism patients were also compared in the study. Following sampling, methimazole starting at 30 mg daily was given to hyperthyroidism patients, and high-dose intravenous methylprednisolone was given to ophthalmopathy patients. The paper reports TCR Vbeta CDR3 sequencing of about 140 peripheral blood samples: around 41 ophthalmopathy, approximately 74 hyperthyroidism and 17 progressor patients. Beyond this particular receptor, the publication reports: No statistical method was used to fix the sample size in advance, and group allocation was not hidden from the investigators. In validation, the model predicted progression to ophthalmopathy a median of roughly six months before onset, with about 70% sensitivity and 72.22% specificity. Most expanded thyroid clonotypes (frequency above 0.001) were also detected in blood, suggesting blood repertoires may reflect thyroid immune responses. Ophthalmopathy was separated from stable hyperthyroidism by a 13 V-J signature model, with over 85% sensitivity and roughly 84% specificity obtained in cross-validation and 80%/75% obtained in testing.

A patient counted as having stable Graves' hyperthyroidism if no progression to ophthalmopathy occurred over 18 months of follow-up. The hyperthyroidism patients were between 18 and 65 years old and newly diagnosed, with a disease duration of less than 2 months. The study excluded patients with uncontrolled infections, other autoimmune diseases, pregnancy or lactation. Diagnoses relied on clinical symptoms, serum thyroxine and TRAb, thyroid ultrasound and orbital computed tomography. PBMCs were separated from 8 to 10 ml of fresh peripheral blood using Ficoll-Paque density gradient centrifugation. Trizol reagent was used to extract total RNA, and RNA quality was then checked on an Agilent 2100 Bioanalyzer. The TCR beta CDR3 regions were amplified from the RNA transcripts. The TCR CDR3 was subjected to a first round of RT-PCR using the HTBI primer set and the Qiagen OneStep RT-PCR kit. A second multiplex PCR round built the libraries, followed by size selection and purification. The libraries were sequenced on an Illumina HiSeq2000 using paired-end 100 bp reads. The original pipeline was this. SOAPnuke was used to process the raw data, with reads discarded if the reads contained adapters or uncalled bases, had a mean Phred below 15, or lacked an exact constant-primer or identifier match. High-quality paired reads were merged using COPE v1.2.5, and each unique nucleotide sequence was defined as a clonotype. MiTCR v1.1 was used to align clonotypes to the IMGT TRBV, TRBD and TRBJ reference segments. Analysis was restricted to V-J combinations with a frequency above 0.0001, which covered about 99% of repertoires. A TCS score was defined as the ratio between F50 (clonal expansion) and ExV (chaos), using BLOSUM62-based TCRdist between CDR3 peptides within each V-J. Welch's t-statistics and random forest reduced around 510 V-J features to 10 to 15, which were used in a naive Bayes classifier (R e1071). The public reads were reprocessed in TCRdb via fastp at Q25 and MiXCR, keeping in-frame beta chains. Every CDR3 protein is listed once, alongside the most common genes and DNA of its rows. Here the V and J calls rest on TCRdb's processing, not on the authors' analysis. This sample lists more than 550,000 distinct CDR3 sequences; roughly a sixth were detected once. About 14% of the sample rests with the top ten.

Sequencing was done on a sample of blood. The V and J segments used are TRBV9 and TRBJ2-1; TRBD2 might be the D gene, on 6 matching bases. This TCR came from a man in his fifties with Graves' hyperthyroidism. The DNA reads TGTGCCAGCAGCGTAGAAGCAATAAGAGCGGGTTCATACAATGAGCAGTTCTTC. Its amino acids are CASSVEAIRAGSYNEQFF.